The 23 T cell receptor beta chains listed next were all sequenced from one sample in a study of PD-L1 blockade in urothelial cancer. Generated by immunoSEQ multiplex PCR, the TCRdb table keeps only in-frame clones and is missing some. The table includes tens of thousands of clones, around 82% detected once. This specimen was PBMCs, taken around atezolizumab (anti-PD-L1) treatment. The receptors were sampled from a middle-aged man with urothelial cancer.

This chain uses TRBV28 with TRBJ1-2, with D possibly matching TRBD1 (6 bases). Trimming took 4 bases from V and 7 from J, leaving 10 bases between them. The CDR3 is made up of 12 amino acids. Germline V lookup: CDR1 MDHEN, CDR2 SYDVKM. CDR3 amino acids: CASSSQGSGYTF. The CDR3, as DNA: TGTGCCAGCAGTTCACAGGGAAGTGGCTACACCTTC.

The rearrangement uses TRBV5-1 and TRBJ2-7, with 10 bases lining up with TRBD2. J gave up 3 bases and V 4 bases, and 7 bases lay outside the gene matches. CDR3 length: 15 residues. Germline CDR1 is SGHRS and CDR2 is YFSETQ. The CDR3 DNA is TGCGCCAGCAGCCTAAGGACTAGCGGAAGCTACGAGCAGTACTTC. This gives the protein CASSLRTSGSYEQYF.

J is TRBJ2-6 and V is TRBV5-1; TRBD1 aligns across 9 bases. V shed 4 bases, J shed 0 bases, and the junction held 11 bases outside the gene matches. The CDR3 is 19 amino acids. The germline gives CDR1 SGHRS, CDR2 YFSETQ. CDR3 sequence: CASSVPPGQGISGANVLTF. The CDR3 nucleotides are TGCGCCAGCAGCGTACCCCCGGGACAGGGCATCTCTGGGGCCAACGTCCTGACTTTC.

This chain links TRBV5-1 with TRBJ2-3, with a possible D match to TRBD1 (5 bases). CDR1 SGHRS and CDR2 YFSETQ come from the germline V gene. V was cut by 5 bases and J by 0 bases, with 10 bases left in between. The CDR3 totals 14 residues. Here the CDR3 reads CASRLQDSTDTQYF. The DNA for the CDR3 is TGCGCCAGCAGATTACAGGACAGCACAGATACGCAGTATTTT. The full variable domain, completed using reference TRBV5-1 and TRBJ2-3, is KAGVTQTPRYLIKTRGQQVTLSCSPISGHRSVSWYQQTPGQGLQFLFEYFSETQRNKGNFPGRFSGRQFSNSRSEMNVSTLELGDSALYLCASRLQDSTDTQYFGPGTRLTVL.

This chain links TRBV6-5 with TRBJ1-1; 7 positions agree with TRBD1. Germline lookup yields CDR1 MNHEY and CDR2 SVGAGI. V shed 6 bases and J 2 bases; nucleotides not matched to a gene: 3. The length of the CDR3 is 13 residues. The CDR3 DNA is TGTGCCAGCAGCGGGGACAGAAACACTGAAGCTTTCTTT. Translating it yields CASSGDRNTEAFF.

The rearrangement uses TRBV5-4 and TRBJ2-3; the match to TRBD2 covers 9 bases. Trimming cost V 0 bases and J 2 bases; bases outside gene matches: 4. Germline V lookup: CDR1 SGHNT, CDR2 YYREEE (reference sequence). The CDR3 is made up of 16 amino acids. CDR3 region: CASSLGAGGPTDTQYF. Here the CDR3 DNA reads TGTGCCAGCAGCTTGGGGGCGGGAGGGCCCACAGATACGCAGTATTTT.

The chain recombines TRBV30 with TRBJ1-2; a possible D gene is TRBD1 (5 bases). With 1 base removed from V and 8 bases from J, the gap between germline ends came to 11 bases. CDR3 size: 12 residues. Germline-derived CDR1 and CDR2 are GTSNPN and SVGIG (reference sequence). CDR3 DNA sequence: TGTGCCTGGAGTGAGCCAGGGAAGGGCTACACCTTC. Its protein product is CAWSEPGKGYTF. Full variable domain (rest looked up from reference TRBV30 and TRBJ1-2): SQTIHQWPATLVQPVGSPLSLECTVEGTSNPNLYWYRQAAGRGLQLLFYSVGIGQISSEVPQNLSASRPQDRQFILSSKKLLLSDSGFYLCAWSEPGKGYTFGSGTRLTVV.

About this clone itself: A read error may produce the germline difference seen at one junction end. The V and J genes are TRBV30 and TRBJ2-7, with D possibly TRBD1 on 6 matching bases. CDR3 length: 13 amino acids. Germline assignment: CDR1 GTSNPN and CDR2 SVGIG (reference sequence). The DNA for the CDR3 is TGTGCCTGGTCCCTCTCCTCTGACAGGCAAAGAGCGTTC. It specifies CAWSLSSDRQRAF.

This clone was detected only once. The chain uses TRBV28 and TRBJ1-1; no firm D call. CDR3 size: 13 residues. Germline V lookup: CDR1 MDHEN, CDR2 SYDVKM. V lost 3 bases and J lost 10, with 15 bases in between. The CDR3, as DNA: TGTGCCAGCAGTTTGAGGCCTCCTCTGGGAGCTTTCTTT. It encodes CASSLRPPLGAFF. Supplemented by reference TRBV28 and TRBJ1-1, the full variable domain reads DVKVTQSSRYLVKRTGEKVFLECVQDMDHENMFWYRQDPGLGLRLIYFSYDVKMKEKGDIPEGYSVSREKKERFSLILESASTNQTSMYLCASSLRPPLGAFFGQGTRLTVV.

The rearrangement links TRBV7-2 to TRBJ1-2, with D possibly being TRBD1 (5 bases). The CDR3 sequence is 14 residues long. The germline CDR1 and CDR2 sequences are SGHTA and FQGNSA. The V end was cut by 5 bases, the J end by 4 bases, with 14 bases between. CDR3 bases: TGTGCCAGCAGCCGTGGGGCCACCTTCTATGGCTACACCTTC. It is translated as CASSRGATFYGYTF.

The rearrangement uses TRBV28 and TRBJ2-4; 11 bases match TRBD2. The CDR3 covers 12 residues. The germline CDR1 and CDR2 sequences are MDHEN and SYDVKM. V lost 9 bases, J lost 13 bases, and 8 bases stayed unmatched. Here the CDR3 DNA reads TGTGCCAGTCAGACTAGCGGGGTCGCCCAGTACTTC. This translates into CASQTSGVAQYF.

This chain uses TRBV28 with TRBJ2-5; D not certain. The CDR3 runs to 12 residues. V was shortened by 2 bases and J by 4 bases, with 5 bases between the two germline ends. Germline V gene sequence: CDR1 MDHEN, CDR2 SYDVKM. In DNA form, the CDR3 reads TGTGCCAGCAGTTTACAGTTAGAGACCCAGTACTTC. Its translation is CASSLQLETQYF.

The chain combines TRBV6-6 with TRBJ1-1; perhaps TRBD1 as D (6 bases). The CDR3 covers 14 residues. The V end lost 5 bases, the J end lost 4 bases, and 14 bases lay between the germline ends. The germline V gene has CDR1 MNHNY and CDR2 SVGAGI (reference sequence). CDR3 sequence reads: CASSVGGARTEAFF. As DNA, the CDR3 is TGTGCCAGCAGTGTAGGGGGGGCTCGCACTGAAGCTTTCTTT.

The chain joins TRBV19 to TRBJ1-3, with D possibly TRBD1 on 5 matching bases. Germline CDR1 LNHDA, CDR2 SQIVND (reference sequence). This CDR3 has 14 residues. The V gene lost 6 bases and the J gene lost 0 bases, with 9 bases spanning the gap. This chain's CDR3 is CASSDRSSGNTIYF. The CDR3 DNA reads TGTGCCAGTAGCGACAGAAGCTCTGGAAACACCATATATTTT.

This chain uses TRBV27 with TRBJ1-5; 8 positions agree with TRBD1. CDR3 length: 16 residues. Unmatched junction bases numbered 13, after V lost 5 bases and J lost 7 bases. Germline values: CDR1 MNHEY, CDR2 SMNVEV (reference sequence). Here the CDR3 reads CASSPATDRAGQPQHF. DNA for the CDR3: TGTGCCAGCAGTCCCGCGACGGACAGGGCAGGCCAGCCCCAGCATTTT.

The chain recombines TRBV2 with TRBJ2-1; possible D gene TRBD1, 5 bases. Deletions cut 5 bases from V and 6 bases from J, with 14 bases between. The CDR3 runs 14 residues. Germline CDR1 SNHLY, CDR2 FYNNEI. The CDR3 here is CASSKIGTGNEQFF. In DNA form, the CDR3 reads TGTGCCAGCAGTAAAATAGGTACAGGCAATGAGCAGTTCTTC. Together with reference TRBV2 and TRBJ2-1, the CDR3 gives the full variable domain: EPEVTQTPSHQVTQMGQEVILRCVPISNHLYFYWYRQILGQKVEFLVSFYNNEISEKSEIFDDQFSVERPDGSNFTLKIRSTKLEDSAMYFCASSKIGTGNEQFFGPGTRLTVL.

This chain uses TRBV4-1 with TRBJ2-1, with 8 bases fitting TRBD2. Germline assignment: CDR1 MGHRA and CDR2 YSYEKL. This CDR3 is built from 17 residues. With 4 bases clipped from V and 9 bases from J, the junction kept 17 bases outside the gene matches. The CDR3 protein is CASSPRIPGLVMGEQFF. CDR3 nucleotide sequence: TGCGCCAGCAGCCCTAGAATACCGGGACTAGTGATGGGTGAGCAGTTCTTC.

This clone was picked up one time. The chain is built from TRBV19 and TRBJ2-1, with 10 nucleotides matching TRBD2. Trimming cost V 6 bases and J 1 base; bases outside gene matches: 3. The CDR3 runs 15 residues. In germline, CDR1 is LNHDA, CDR2 SQIVND (reference sequence). The CDR3 here is CASRGSGRSYNEQFF. In DNA, the CDR3 is TGTGCCAGTAGGGGTAGCGGGAGGTCCTACAATGAGCAGTTCTTC.

The chain joins TRBV27 to TRBJ1-2, with TRBD1 as a possible D gene (5 bases). CDR1 MNHEY and CDR2 SMNVEV come from the germline V gene (reference sequence). The CDR3 contains 12 residues. The V and J ends lost 2 bases and 7 bases respectively, with 8 bases between them. The CDR3 bases are TGTGCCAGCAGTTTACAGGGAAGTGGCTACACCTTC. This encodes CASSLQGSGYTF.

V and J are TRBV9 and TRBJ2-1, with 7 positions matching TRBD2. CDR1 and CDR2 (germline): SGDLS, YYNGEE. J was trimmed by 7 bases and V by 0 bases; bases with no gene match: 7. The CDR3 spans 15 residues. The CDR3 DNA reads as TGTGCCAGCAGCGTAGGTCCCATGGGGGGGAATGAGCAGTTCTTC. This encodes CASSVGPMGGNEQFF. Combining the CDR3 with reference TRBV9 and TRBJ2-1 gives the whole variable domain DSGVTQTPKHLITATGQRVTLRCSPRSGDLSVYWYQQSLDQGLQFLIQYYNGEERAKGNILERFSAQQFPDLHSELNLSSLELGDSALYFCASSVGPMGGNEQFFGPGTRLTVL.

This rearrangement joins TRBV12-5 to TRBJ2-5, with a possible D match to TRBD2 (6 bases). The germline gives CDR1 LGHNT, CDR2 FRNRAP. V was cut by 2 bases and J by 4 bases, with 8 bases left in between. CDR3 size: 13 residues. The CDR3 region is CASGLQGGETQYF. CDR3 DNA: TGTGCTAGTGGTTTGCAGGGAGGAGAGACCCAGTACTTC.

This chain connects TRBV6-5 to TRBJ2-1, with D possibly TRBD1 on 6 matching bases. Trimming shortened V by 6 bases and J by 7 bases, and 16 bases separated the two germline ends. The CDR3 totals 14 residues. The germline V gene has CDR1 MNHEY and CDR2 SVGAGI. CDR3 sequence: CASSLTGRTNEQFF. CDR3 in DNA: TGTGCCAGCAGCCTGACAGGCCGCACGAATGAGCAGTTCTTC.

The rearrangement uses TRBV5-6 and TRBJ1-2; D remains unclear. V was shortened by 0 bases and J by 8 bases, with 14 bases between the two germline ends. This CDR3 has 14 residues. Germline CDR1 SGHDT, CDR2 YYEEEE. The CDR3 is CASSLDPNSGGYTF. The DNA of the CDR3 is TGTGCCAGCAGCTTGGACCCCAACTCGGGAGGCTACACCTTC.